This TCR beta chain was recovered during a study of T cell clonotyping in hematopoietic cell transplantation. Study-wide results and limits: At the given depth, recipient repertoires were over 95% de novo clonotypes. After transplant, recipient diversity fell while pathologically expanded clonotypes grew through day 180. Broader posttransplant TCR repertoire diversity was predicted by graft donor and pretransplant recipient Inverse Simpson Index values.

V was trimmed by 0 bases and J by 5 bases, leaving 19 bases between them. The germline V gene encodes CDR1 SGHDN and CDR2 FVKESK. The CDR3 sequence is 17 residues long. A remark on this clone: As yet, its antigen is unknown.

Profiling relied on immunoSEQ multiplex PCR, and the TCRdb table lists in-frame clones only, not all of them. The profile shows over 9,500 clones, 85% to 95% of them singletons. This sequence was found in a woman between 45 and 60 years old in good health. Some clones in this sample may be carry-over from other donors' samples. The chain carries TRBV14 and TRBJ2-5; D is ambiguous. The sample was peripheral blood mononuclear cells. CDR3 amino acids: CASSQDRAKEDGETQYF. The CDR3 DNA is TGTGCCAGCAGCCAAGATCGGGCGAAAGAGGATGGTGAGACCCAGTACTTC.